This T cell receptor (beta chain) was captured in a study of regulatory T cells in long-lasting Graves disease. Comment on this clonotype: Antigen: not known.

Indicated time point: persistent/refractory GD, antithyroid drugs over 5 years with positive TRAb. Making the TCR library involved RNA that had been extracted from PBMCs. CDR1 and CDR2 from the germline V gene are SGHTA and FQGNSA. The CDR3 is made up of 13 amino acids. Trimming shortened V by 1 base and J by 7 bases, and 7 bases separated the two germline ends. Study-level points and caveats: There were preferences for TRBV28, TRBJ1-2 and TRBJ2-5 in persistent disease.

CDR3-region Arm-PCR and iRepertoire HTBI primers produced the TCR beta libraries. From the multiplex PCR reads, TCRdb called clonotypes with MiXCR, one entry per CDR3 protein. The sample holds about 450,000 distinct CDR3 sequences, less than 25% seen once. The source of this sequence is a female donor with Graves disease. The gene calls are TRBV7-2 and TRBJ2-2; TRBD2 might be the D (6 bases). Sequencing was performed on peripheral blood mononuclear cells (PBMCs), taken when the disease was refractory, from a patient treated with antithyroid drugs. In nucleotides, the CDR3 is TGTGCCAGCAGCTTAGTTAGCGGCGGGGAGCTGTTTTTT. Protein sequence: CASSLVSGGELFF.